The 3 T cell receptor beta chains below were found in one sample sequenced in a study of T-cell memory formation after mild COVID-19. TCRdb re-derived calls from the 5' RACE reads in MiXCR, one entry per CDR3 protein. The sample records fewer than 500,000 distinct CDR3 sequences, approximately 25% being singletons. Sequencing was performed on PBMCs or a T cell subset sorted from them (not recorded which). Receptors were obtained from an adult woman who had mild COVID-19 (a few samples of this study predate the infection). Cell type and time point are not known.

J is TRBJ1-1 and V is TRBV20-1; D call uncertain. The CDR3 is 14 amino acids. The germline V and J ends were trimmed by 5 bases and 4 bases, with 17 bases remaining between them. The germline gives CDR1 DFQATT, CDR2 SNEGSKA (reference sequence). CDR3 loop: CSARERTLRTEAFF. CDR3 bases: TGCAGTGCTCGCGAAAGGACCCTTCGCACTGAAGCTTTCTTT.

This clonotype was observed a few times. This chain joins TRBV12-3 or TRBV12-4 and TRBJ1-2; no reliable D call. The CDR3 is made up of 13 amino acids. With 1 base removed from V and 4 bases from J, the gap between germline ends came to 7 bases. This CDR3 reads CASSLVSAYGYTF. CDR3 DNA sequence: TGTGCCAGCAGTTTAGTATCGGCCTATGGCTACACCTTC.

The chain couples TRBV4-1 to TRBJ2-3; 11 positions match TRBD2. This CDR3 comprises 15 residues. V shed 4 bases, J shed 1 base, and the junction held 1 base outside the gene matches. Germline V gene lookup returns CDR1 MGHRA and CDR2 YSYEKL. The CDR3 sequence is CASSPLAGGTDTQYF. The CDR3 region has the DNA TGCGCCAGCAGCCCACTAGCGGGGGGCACAGATACGCAGTATTTT.